The entry below describes one T cell receptor beta chain. Its antigen is undetermined. V gave up 3 bases and J gave up 7 bases, with 15 bases separating them. The CDR3 extends over 14 amino acids. The data originate from a study of CD8 T cells in ankylosing spondylitis. General study findings and limits: One TCR beta motif, made up of fewer than 10 highly homologous variants, appeared characteristic of ankylosing spondylitis blood.

From the 5' RACE reads, TCRdb called clonotypes with MiXCR, one entry per CDR3 protein. Of over 400,000 distinct CDR3 sequences in the sample, roughly 25% are singletons; the top ten hold 0.89%. The sample comprised blood, either unsorted or a sorted T cell fraction (not recorded which). This clonotype originated in a male donor with ankylosing spondylitis. The chain recombines TRBV12-3 or TRBV12-4 with TRBJ2-5; D unclear. The CDR3 nucleotides are TGTGCCAGCAGTTTTCCGTTTCTAGTTGCGACCCAGTACTTC. This translates into CASSFPFLVATQYF.